The 7 T cell receptor beta chains below all came from one sample that was sequenced in a study of OX40 agonist ivuxolimab in advanced cancers. Only in-frame clones appear in the TCRdb table, and some are missing; sequencing was by immunoSEQ multiplex PCR. The table records 90,000 to 120,000 clones, 75% to 95% of them present only once. Here the sequenced sample was CD4+ or CD8+ T cells sorted from blood, taken in a trial of the OX40 agonist ivuxolimab. These receptors were taken from an adult with an advanced solid tumor such as melanoma, head and neck, liver or kidney cancer.

V and J are TRBV2 and TRBJ2-3; D may match TRBD1 or TRBD2 (6 bases each). The length of the CDR3 is 16 residues. Germline CDR1 and CDR2: SNHLY and FYNNEI. V lost 3 bases and J lost 3, with 16 bases in between. The CDR3 DNA sequence: TGTGCCAGCAGTGAGGGGGCAGGGAGGTTGACAGATACGCAGTATTTT. Amino acids: CASSEGAGRLTDTQYF.

V is TRBV9 and J is TRBJ2-5, with D possibly being TRBD2 (5 bases). V was trimmed by 1 base and J by 2 bases, leaving 12 bases between them. This CDR3 is built from 15 residues. Germline CDR1 is SGDLS and CDR2 is YYNGEE. DNA of the CDR3: TGTGCCAGCAGCGTATTCAGCGGAGTACAAGAGACCCAGTACTTC. It specifies CASSVFSGVQETQYF.

To note about this clone: The junction departs from the called germline gene at one end, perhaps through a read error. The V and J genes are TRBV7-3 and TRBJ1-6; D ambiguous. Germline lookup yields CDR1 SGHTA and CDR2 FQGTGA. The length of the CDR3 is 14 residues. CDR3 amino acids: CASSLKGSNTPLHF. In nucleotides, the CDR3 is TGTGCCAGCAGCTTAAAAGGGTCTAATACACCCCTCCACTTT.

J is TRBJ1-6 and V is TRBV6-5, with TRBD1 matching 8 bases. CDR1 and CDR2 from the germline V gene are MNHEY and SVGAGI. The CDR3 length is 15 residues. The V gene end was trimmed by 5 bases and the J gene end by 7 bases; junction bases not matched to a gene: 7. This CDR3 is CASSHQGARNSPLHF. CDR3 bases: TGTGCCAGCAGTCACCAGGGGGCGCGCAATTCACCCCTCCACTTT.

The gene calls are TRBV2 and TRBJ1-1; tentatively, D is TRBD1 (5 bases). CDR3 length: 12 residues. Trimming shortened V by 8 bases and J by 0 bases, and 7 bases separated the two germline ends. The germline V gene encodes CDR1 SNHLY and CDR2 FYNNEI. The CDR3 bases are TGTGCCAGCGGGGCTTTGAACACTGAAGCTTTCTTT. Translating it yields CASGALNTEAFF. The complete variable domain, with remaining parts taken from reference TRBV2 and TRBJ1-1, reads EPEVTQTPSHQVTQMGQEVILRCVPISNHLYFYWYRQILGQKVEFLVSFYNNEISEKSEIFDDQFSVERPDGSNFTLKIRSTKLEDSAMYFCASGALNTEAFFGQGTRLTVV.

The chain uses TRBV9 and TRBJ2-2; D call uncertain. The CDR3 spans 14 residues. The V end was cut by 0 bases, the J end by 1 base, with 4 bases between. In germline, CDR1 is SGDLS, CDR2 YYNGEE. Here the CDR3 reads CASSVAWNTGELFF. In nucleotides, the CDR3 is TGTGCCAGCAGCGTAGCTTGGAACACCGGGGAGCTGTTTTTT.

The chain is built from TRBV6-1 and TRBJ1-2, with TRBD1 matching over 7 bases. The CDR3 extends over 15 amino acids. CDR1 and CDR2 (germline): MNHNS, SASEGT. V lost 6 bases and J lost 5; bases outside the gene matches: 12. CDR3 DNA sequence: TGTGCCAGCAGCACCCCGAGGGGGCGTAGGTATGGCTACACCTTC. It translates to CASSTPRGRRYGYTF.